The source of this T cell receptor (beta chain) is a study of T cells expressing NK-cell markers. TCRdb re-called the 5' RACE reads and shows each CDR3 protein once, DNA omitted. The sample has 250,000 to 300,000 distinct CDR3 sequences; the top ten hold 0.39%. The specimen was blood T cells: a sorted CD56 or NKG2C T cell subset, CD4+ or CD8+ T cells, or bulk PBMC T cells (not recorded which). This TCR came from a man aged 18 to 29 in good health.

CDR3: CASSYSSGHNQPQHF. The chain combines TRBV6-5 with TRBJ1-5. The CDR3 length is 15 residues. The germline gives CDR1 MNHEY, CDR2 SVGAGI.